This T cell receptor beta chain was obtained from a study of vaccination effects on CD4 cells after COVID-19. Study in general: The median interval between the second dose and post-vaccine sampling was 72 days. Study-wide results and limits: Clones of infection and vaccine origin contracted markedly late after vaccination.

Concerning this clone: What it binds is not known.

The method was immunoSEQ multiplex PCR; TCRdb's version includes in-frame clones alone and lacks a portion of them. Of 20,000 to 30,000 clones in the sample, about 70% were seen once. Antigen-specific CD4+ T cells were first expanded with viral peptide pools by the ViraFEST assay and only then sequenced. Investigators separated out CD4+ T cells once approximately 10 days of culture had passed. Two-dose vaccination with either BNT162b2 or mRNA-1273 was given to the participants. Prior SARS-CoV-2 infection was absent in the vaccine recipients, as shown by negative nucleocapsid antibodies. The V end lost 2 bases, the J end lost 4 bases, and 14 bases lay between the germline ends. Germline CDR1 and CDR2: LNHDA and SQIVND (reference sequence). The CDR3 spans 15 residues.

The sequenced sample was CD4+ T cells from PBMCs cultured with SARS-CoV-2 spike peptides, obtained after COVID-19 vaccination. J is TRBJ1-1 and V is TRBV19; maybe TRBD1 (5 bases). This receptor was obtained from a human donor who received a COVID-19 vaccine. This CDR3 is CASSIRRGGSTEAFF. The CDR3 nucleotides are TGTGCCAGTAGTATAAGGAGGGGAGGGAGCACTGAAGCTTTCTTT.